What follows is one T cell receptor (beta chain) and its context. Its antigen is unknown. Repertoires were generated with immunoSEQ multiplex PCR, while TCRdb's copy carries only in-frame clones and drops some. Altogether approximately 140,000 clones are present, approximately 91% being singletons, with the ten largest covering approximately 2%. These data originate in a study of T cell responses to AZD1222 COVID-19 vaccine. With 2 bases clipped from V and 2 bases from J, the junction kept 5 bases outside the gene matches. CDR3 length equals 16 residues. Germline V gives CDR1 MNHNS, CDR2 SASEGT. Study outcomes and limitations: It was only after the peak T cell response that any repertoires were sampled. Donors were chiefly white British, with a greater number of females, and clonal diversity was perhaps underestimated.

The rearrangement links TRBV6-1 to TRBJ2-3, with 9 bases fitting TRBD1. This clonotype was obtained from an adult who received the AZD1222 COVID-19 vaccine. Material: peripheral blood, obtained 28 days after the second AZD1222 dose. CDR3 sequence reads: CASSEWGQGLTDTQYF. In nucleotides, the CDR3 is TGTGCCAGCAGTGAATGGGGACAGGGCCTCACAGATACGCAGTATTTT.